The entry below describes one TCR beta chain. What it binds is unknown. Method: immunoSEQ multiplex PCR; TCRdb's copy keeps in-frame clones and lacks some. Among roughly 2,500,000 clones listed, more than 85% were seen once. The sample belongs to a study of shared clonotypes between healthy human individuals. Study outcomes and limitations: When naive CD4 clonotypes were compared across a few donors, around 5% were shared.

There were no recent acute infections or vaccinations among the donors, who were healthy HIV-negative adults. The CDR3 consists of 17 residues. Germline V gene sequence: CDR1 MGHRA, CDR2 YSYEKL. V dropped 3 bases and J dropped 7; count of bases not matched to a gene: 12. This receptor was obtained from a man younger than 35 in good health. Some clones in this sample may be carry-over from other donors' samples. Material: naive CD4+ T cells from PBMCs. Subset: CD45RA+ positively selected. V gene TRBV4-1 combines with J gene TRBJ2-1; 10 nucleotides line up with TRBD2. The CDR3 DNA sequence: TGCGCCAGCAGCCAGGGGGCTAGCGGGAGACGGATGAATGAGCAGTTCTTC. Protein: CASSQGASGRRMNEQFF.